This passage covers 18 T cell receptor beta chains from one sample sequenced in a study of Ad26.COV2.S vaccination and SARS-CoV-2 variants. Here immunoSEQ multiplex PCR was the method, and the copy in TCRdb shows in-frame clones only, minus some. Among over 200,000 clones listed, 88% were seen once. Treatment in this sample: over 15 received Ad26.COV2.S at low or high dose, single or two shots; about 5 received placebo; per-sample allocation not given. Specimen acquisition occurred on day 63 following the initial vaccine or placebo injection. Here the sequenced sample was peripheral blood, taken in a trial of Ad26.COV2.S vaccine versus placebo. These receptors were obtained from a person aged 18-60 years who received the Ad26.COV2.S COVID-19 vaccine or a placebo.

J is TRBJ1-2 and V is TRBV7-9; D uncertain. Germline-derived CDR1 and CDR2 are SEHNR and FQNEAQ (reference sequence). The V and J ends lost 0 bases and 4 bases respectively, with 12 bases between them. The CDR3 sequence is 15 residues long. The CDR3 DNA is TGTGCCAGCAGCTTAGCGATTGAGGGCCCCTATGGCTACACCTTC. Encoded protein: CASSLAIEGPYGYTF.

This clone was counted once. V gene TRBV10-3 combines with J gene TRBJ2-1; a possible D gene is TRBD2 (6 bases). The CDR3 extends over 14 amino acids. V was clipped by 0 bases and J by 12 bases, with 15 bases between them. Per the germline V gene, CDR1 is ENHRY and CDR2 is SYGVKD. CDR3 residues: CAISESGGGFGQFF. The DNA of the CDR3 is TGTGCCATCAGTGAGTCGGGGGGTGGTTTTGGGCAGTTCTTC.

This clone has only a few counts. The chain has TRBV29-1 and TRBJ1-4; maybe TRBD1 (6 bases). Looked up from germline, CDR1 is SQVTM and CDR2 is ANQGSEA. V was shortened by 6 bases and J by 8 bases, with 16 bases between the two germline ends. This CDR3 is built from 13 residues. CDR3 nucleotide sequence: TGCAGCGTCCTCGGAACAGGGAAGGAAAAACTGTTTTTT. Amino acid sequence: CSVLGTGKEKLFF. The full variable domain, completed using reference TRBV29-1 and TRBJ1-4, is SAVISQKPSRDICQRGTSLTIQCQVDSQVTMMFWYRQQPGQSLTLIATANQGSEATYESGFVIDKFPISRPNLTFSTLTVSNMSPEDSSIYLCSVLGTGKEKLFFGSGTQLSVL.

This chain joins TRBV12-3 or TRBV12-4 and TRBJ1-1; possible D gene TRBD1, 5 bases. The CDR3 loop spans 13 amino acids. The V gene lost 6 bases and the J gene lost 4 bases, with 12 bases spanning the gap. The CDR3 sequence is CASSQGLGTEAFF. The CDR3 nucleotides are TGTGCCAGCAGCCAGGGTTTGGGCACTGAAGCTTTCTTT.

The chain links TRBV6-4 to TRBJ1-2, with 8 bases that match TRBD1. The ends lost 5 bases at V and 3 bases at J; junction bases unmatched: 11. Germline CDR1 MRHNA, CDR2 SNTAGT. The length of the CDR3 is 16 residues. The CDR3 loop reads CASSHVDRAWDYGYTF. The CDR3 nucleotides read TGTGCCAGCAGTCACGTGGACAGGGCTTGGGACTATGGCTACACCTTC.

The V and J genes are TRBV28 and TRBJ1-2; a possible D gene is TRBD1 (5 bases). Germline V gene data show CDR1 as MDHEN and CDR2 as SYDVKM. V was clipped by 4 bases and J by 1 base, with 13 bases between them. This CDR3 region has 15 residues. CDR3 bases: TGTGCCAGCAGTTCGGGGCAGCTGTATAACTATGGCTACACCTTC. The encoded protein is CASSSGQLYNYGYTF.

This clone was observed a handful of times. One end of the junction is discordant with germline, which a read error may explain. This chain connects TRBV6-5 to TRBJ1-1; D might be TRBD1 (5 bases). The CDR3 sequence is 14 residues long. Germline V gene lookup returns CDR1 MNHEY and CDR2 SVGAGI. Here the CDR3 reads CASIYLGRDTEAFF. DNA of the CDR3: TGTGCCAGCATTTACCTGGGACGGGACACTGAAGCTTTCTTT.

The chain uses TRBV20-1 and TRBJ1-4, with D unclear. In germline, CDR1 is DFQATT, CDR2 SNEGSKA (reference sequence). The CDR3 is made up of 14 amino acids. V lost 3 bases and J lost 8, with 16 bases in between. CDR3 amino acids: CSASPGRWGEKLFF. The CDR3, as DNA: TGCAGTGCTAGTCCGGGAAGGTGGGGAGAAAAACTGTTTTTT.

The V call is TRBV6-9, the J call TRBJ2-3; 8 nucleotides align to TRBD2. The CDR3 loop spans 15 amino acids. Trimming cost V 8 bases and J 2 bases; bases outside gene matches: 9. CDR1 is MNHGY, CDR2 SVAAGI, per germline. The CDR3 protein is CASGGLAVITDTQYF. The CDR3 coding sequence is TGTGCCAGCGGTGGACTAGCTGTGATCACAGATACGCAGTATTTT.

V is TRBV7-9 and J is TRBJ1-3; D remains unclear. Germline V gene data show CDR1 as SEHNR and CDR2 as FQNEAQ (reference sequence). The V gene lost 2 bases and the J gene lost 0 bases, with 5 bases spanning the gap. This CDR3 spans 14 amino acids. The CDR3 DNA sequence: TGTGCCAGCAGCTTAACTAGCTCTGGAAACACCATATATTTT. Protein sequence: CASSLTSSGNTIYF. Based on the CDR3 plus reference TRBV7-9 and TRBJ1-3, the full variable domain is DTGVSQNPRHKITKRGQNVTFRCDPISEHNRLYWYRQTLGQGPEFLTYFQNEAQLEKSRLLSDRFSAERPKGSFSTLEIQRTEQGDSAMYLCASSLTSSGNTIYFGEGSWLTVV.

The rearrangement links TRBV4-3 to TRBJ1-2; D unclear. Trimming took off 4 bases at V and 6 bases at J, with 24 bases between the two ends. This CDR3 has 17 residues. The germline V gene encodes CDR1 LGHNA and CDR2 YSLEER. In nucleotides, the CDR3 is TGCGCCAGCAGCCCCTCCCTGGACGGGGTGAAGAGGCATGGCTACACCTTC. It yields the protein CASSPSLDGVKRHGYTF.

The rearrangement links TRBV28 to TRBJ1-2; D might be TRBD1 (6 bases). The germline gives CDR1 MDHEN, CDR2 SYDVKM. The CDR3 runs to 12 residues. Trimming left V 5 bases short and J 7 bases short, with 11 bases between. The CDR3 DNA reads as TGTGCCAGCAGTCGGGGGGCTAGTGGCTACACCTTC. Protein sequence: CASSRGASGYTF.

This chain connects TRBV27 to TRBJ2-1, with D perhaps TRBD1 (6 bases). Looked up from germline, CDR1 is MNHEY and CDR2 is SMNVEV (reference sequence). This CDR3 is built from 14 residues. With 3 bases removed from V and 5 bases from J, the gap between germline ends came to 11 bases. The CDR3 protein is CASSFRGGNNEQFF. For the CDR3, the DNA is TGTGCCAGCAGTTTTCGAGGGGGTAACAATGAGCAGTTCTTC.

The V and J genes are TRBV5-1 and TRBJ2-6; D gene unclear. CDR3 length: 14 residues. Trimming took 4 bases from V and 0 from J, leaving 5 bases between them. In germline, CDR1 is SGHRS, CDR2 YFSETQ. The CDR3, as DNA: TGCGCCAGCAGCAAAGTCTCTGGGGCCAACGTCCTGACTTTC. Translating it yields CASSKVSGANVLTF.

The chain uses TRBV5-4 and TRBJ2-7, with TRBD1 matching 10 bases. The CDR3 totals 16 residues. V was clipped by 4 bases and J by 4 bases; unmatched bases: 11. The germline V gene encodes CDR1 SGHNT and CDR2 YYREEE (reference sequence). The CDR3 sequence: CASSLTGTGDQYEQYF. CDR3 nucleotide sequence: TGTGCCAGCAGCCTCACCGGGACAGGGGATCAATACGAGCAGTACTTC.

This clone was picked up one time. The V and J genes are TRBV11-2 and TRBJ1-2; D is unclear. Between the trimmed V and J ends, which lost 5 bases and 1 base, there was a span of 11 bases. The CDR3 covers 14 residues. Germline V CDR1 and CDR2: SGHAT, FQNNGV. The CDR3 region is CASSLGLVNYGYTF. The CDR3 DNA sequence: TGTGCCAGCAGCCTCGGTCTGGTTAACTATGGCTACACCTTC. Looking up the rest from reference TRBV11-2 and TRBJ1-2 gives the full variable domain: EAGVAQSPRYKIIEKRQSVAFWCNPISGHATLYWYQQILGQGPKLLIQFQNNGVVDDSQLPKDRFSAERLKGVDSTLKIQPAKLEDSAVYLCASSLGLVNYGYTFGSGTRLTVV.

CDR3 loop: CASSPDTRRQLFF. CDR3 DNA sequence: TGTGCCAGCAGTCCGGACACTCGGCGGCAACTGTTTTTT. The rearrangement uses TRBV28 and TRBJ1-4; tentatively, D is TRBD1 (5 bases). This CDR3 contains 13 residues. Germline CDR1 MDHEN, CDR2 SYDVKM. V was shortened by 5 bases and J by 12 bases, with 16 bases between the two germline ends.

V usage is TRBV6-1 and J usage is TRBJ2-7, with 14 positions matching TRBD2. This CDR3 region has 21 residues. Germline V lookup: CDR1 MNHNS, CDR2 SASEGT. After removal of 1 base from V and 0 bases from J, the junction contained 14 bases not matched to a gene. The CDR3 DNA is TGTGCCAGCAGTGAAGGGATACCGGGACTAGCGGGAGTTTACGTCTCCTACGAGCAGTACTTC. Translated, it gives CASSEGIPGLAGVYVSYEQYF.